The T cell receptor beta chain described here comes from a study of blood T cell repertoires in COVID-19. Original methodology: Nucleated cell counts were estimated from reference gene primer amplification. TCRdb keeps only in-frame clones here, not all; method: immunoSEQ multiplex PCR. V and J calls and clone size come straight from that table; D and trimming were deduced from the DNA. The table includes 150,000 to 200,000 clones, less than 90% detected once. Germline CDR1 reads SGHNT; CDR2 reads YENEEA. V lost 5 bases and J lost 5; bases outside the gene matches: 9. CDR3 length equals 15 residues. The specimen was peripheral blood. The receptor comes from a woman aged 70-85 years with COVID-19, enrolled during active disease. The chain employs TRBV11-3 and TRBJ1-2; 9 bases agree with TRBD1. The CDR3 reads CASSPTGGLDYGYTF. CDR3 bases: TGTGCCAGCAGCCCGACAGGGGGACTAGATTATGGCTACACCTTC.